This TCR beta chain was observed in a study of blood T cell repertoires in COVID-19. The V gene end was trimmed by 5 bases and the J gene end by 2 bases; junction bases not matched to a gene: 3. CDR3 length: 15 amino acids. Germline assignment: CDR1 SGHTA and CDR2 FQGNSA. Profiling relied on immunoSEQ multiplex PCR, and the TCRdb table lists in-frame clones only, not all of them. This sample has approximately 250,000 clones, with about 87% found just once. The rearrangement links TRBV7-2 to TRBJ2-1; 10 bases fit TRBD2. The receptor was isolated from a woman aged 40 to 50 with acute COVID-19. The sequenced sample consisted of PBMCs or T cells enriched from blood (not recorded which). Written as DNA, the CDR3 is TGTGCCAGCAGCACCAGCGGGAGGGCCTACAATGAGCAGTTCTTC. Protein sequence: CASSTSGRAYNEQFF.